This is a list of T cell receptor beta chains from one sample in a study of human T cells and chemical hapten exposure. Each CDR3 protein gets one entry after TCRdb re-called the RACE reads with MiXCR. The sample yields 50,000 or so distinct CDR3 sequences, 9.9% seen once. The sequencing here drew on whole blood, taken in connection with sensitization to the hapten diphenylcyclopropenone (DPC). These receptors all come from a woman between 40 and 55 years old with alopecia areata. Some clones in this sample may be carry-over from other donors' samples. Each CDR3 is given with its conserved first and last residue. A D gene is named only where the DNA matches it firmly. Part of the rows lack a size; the others show once, few, many or a class for expanded clones.

TRBV29-1	few	.	TRBJ2-3	10	TGCAGCGTCTACACAGATACGCAGTATTTT	CSVYTDTQYF
TRBV20-1	many	.	TRBJ2-3	12	TGCAGTGCTAGAGATGGGGGGGGCCTTCCGTATTTT	CSARDGGGLPYF
TRBV3-1	many	TRBD1	TRBJ1-2	16	TGTGCCAGCAGACGGGACAGGGGCGGGGTGGACTATGGCTACACCTTC	CASRRDRGGVDYGYTF
TRBV20-1	.	.	TRBJ2-5	10	TGCAGTGCTTACCGGGGGACCCAGTACTTC	CSAYRGTQYF
TRBV6-5	few	.	TRBJ2-1	15	TGTGCCAGCAGTTACCACCCGAGCTCCTACAATGAGCAGTTCTTC	CASSYHPSSYNEQFF
TRBV5-6	once	TRBD1	TRBJ2-5	14	TGTGCCAGCAGCTTACAGGGGTACCAAGAGACCCAGTACTTC	CASSLQGYQETQYF
TRBV18	many	.	TRBJ2-3	13	TGTGCCAGCTCACCACAAATCACAGATACGCAGTATTTT	CASSPQITDTQYF
TRBV10-3	few	.	TRBJ1-6	16	TGTGCCATCAGTGAGACGGACAATTACGATAATTCACCCCTCCACTTT	CAISETDNYDNSPLHF
TRBV5-1	few	.	TRBJ2-7	15	TGCGCCAGCAGCTTAATCCGGGATTTTCGGGGGGAGCAGTACTTC	CASSLIRDFRGEQYF
TRBV24-1	many	.	TRBJ2-3	14	TGTGCCACCAGTGAGGCCGGGCCCTTGGATACGCAGTATTTT	CATSEAGPLDTQYF
TRBV6-1	.	TRBD1	TRBJ2-5	15	TGTGCCAGCAGTGAAGAAGGGGGCCGCCGGGAGACCCAGTACTTC	CASSEEGGRRETQYF
TRBV11-2	.	.	TRBJ1-6	12	TGTGCCAGCAGCTCGGGGTTTTCACCCCTCCACTTT	CASSSGFSPLHF
TRBV28	few	.	TRBJ2-5	16	TGTGCCAGCAGTTTATCCTCGGACTTTATCCAAGAGACCCAGTACTTC	CASSLSSDFIQETQYF
TRBV15	.	.	TRBJ1-1	15	TGTGCCACCAGCAGAGGAAGTACAGGGAACACTGAAGCTTTCTTT	CATSRGSTGNTEAFF
TRBV6-5	.	.	TRBJ2-7	14	TGTGCCAGCAGGATCGGGACGGCAACCTACGAGCAGTACTTC	CASRIGTATYEQYF
TRBV11-3	.	TRBD2	TRBJ2-1	19	TGTGCCAGCAGCTTAGCGGGTAGCGGGGGACCAAGCTCCTACAATGAGCAGTTCTTC	CASSLAGSGGPSSYNEQFF
TRBV20-1	many	TRBD1	TRBJ2-7	15	TGCAGTGCTAGAGCGGGGGACAGGGGGCCCTACGAGCAGTACTTC	CSARAGDRGPYEQYF
TRBV6-5	many	.	TRBJ2-6	15	TGTGCCAGCAGTTACTCAAGCTCTGGGGCCAACGTCCTGACTTTC	CASSYSSSGANVLTF
TRBV6-5	.	TRBD1	TRBJ1-3	15	TGTGCCAGCAGTCGACAGGGGTCAACTGGAAACACCATATATTTT	CASSRQGSTGNTIYF
TRBV28	many	.	TRBJ1-2	17	TGTGCCAGCAGTTTATCTTCCGGCCTGCTAATAGGATATGGCTACACCTTC	CASSLSSGLLIGYGYTF
TRBV4-1	few	TRBD1	TRBJ1-2	17	TGCGCCAGCAGCCAGGTGCTCAGGGGGCGCGGTAACTATGGCTACACCTTC	CASSQVLRGRGNYGYTF
TRBV7-9	.	TRBD2	TRBJ2-7	14	TGTGCCAGCAGCTCGACTAGCGGGGCCTACGAGCAGTACTTC	CASSSTSGAYEQYF
TRBV14	few	.	TRBJ1-1	15	TGTGCCAGCAGCCAAGATATTAGTTTGAACACTGAAGCTTTCTTT	CASSQDISLNTEAFF
TRBV28	many	.	TRBJ2-3	14	TGTGCCAGCAGTCTCTATGACAGAAGAGATACGCAGTATTTT	CASSLYDRRDTQYF
TRBV7-2	few	.	TRBJ2-7	13	TGTGCCAGCAGCTTAGACAGGGTCAACGAGCAGTACTTC	CASSLDRVNEQYF
TRBV5-1	many	.	TRBJ1-6	17	TGCGCCAGCAGCCCCGGACCGAGGGCGGTTTATAATTCACCCCTCCACTTT	CASSPGPRAVYNSPLHF
TRBV7-9	many	.	TRBJ2-5	15	TGTGCCAGCAGCATCTCCAGAGGCGGCAGGGAGACCCAGTACTTC	CASSISRGGRETQYF
TRBV6-2/TRBV6-3	.	.	TRBJ1-1	12	TGTGCCAGCAGTCCCTTCGTTACCGAAGCTTTCTTT	CASSPFVTEAFF
TRBV7-9	.	.	TRBJ2-3	14	TGTGACAGCAGCTTCGCGGAACGCACAGATACGCAGTATTTT	CDSSFAERTDTQYF
TRBV6-1	few	.	TRBJ2-5	13	TGTGCCAGCCCCTCGTCCTCGTCAGAGACCCAGTACTTC	CASPSSSSETQYF
TRBV30	.	TRBD1	TRBJ1-1	13	TGTGCCATGAGACAGGGTCTGGACTCTGAAGCTTTCTTT	CAMRQGLDSEAFF
TRBV28	many	TRBD1	TRBJ2-3	16	TGTGCCAGCAGTCCGAGGACAGGGGCGACCACAGATACGCAGTATTTT	CASSPRTGATTDTQYF
TRBV7-9	.	.	TRBJ2-1	12	TGTGCCAGCAGTTTGTGGGGAAATGAGCAGTTCTTC	CASSLWGNEQFF
TRBV12-3/TRBV12-4	.	.	TRBJ1-2	13	TGTGCCAGCAGTCCCGACAGCTCCTATGGCTACACCTTC	CASSPDSSYGYTF
TRBV7-3	.	.	TRBJ1-1	13	TGTGCCAGCTCCCGGTATAAGGTCACTGAAGCTTTCTTT	CASSRYKVTEAFF
TRBV6-2/TRBV6-3	many	.	TRBJ1-5	15	TGTGCCAGCGGGGAGGGCGAGGAGGGCAATCAGCCCCAGCATTTT	CASGEGEEGNQPQHF
TRBV7-6	.	.	TRBJ1-1	12	TGTGCCAGCAGCGAAACAGGGAGTGAAGCTTTCTTT	CASSETGSEAFF
TRBV20-1	many	TRBD1	TRBJ1-1	13	TGCAGTGCGTCTACAGGGGGCAACACTGAAGCTTTCTTT	CSASTGGNTEAFF
TRBV6-6	many	.	TRBJ2-1	18	TGTGCCAGCAGTTACCATCCGGACTGGCTAGGGTCCTACAATGAGCAGTTCTTC	CASSYHPDWLGSYNEQFF
TRBV4-1	few	.	TRBJ2-1	12	TGCGCCAGCAGCTCAGATAGGGATGAGCAGTTCTTC	CASSSDRDEQFF
TRBV3-1	.	.	TRBJ2-7	13	TGTGCCAGCAGCCAAACCGAGACCTACGAGCAGTACTTC	CASSQTETYEQYF
TRBV29-1	many	TRBD1	TRBJ1-5	14	TGCAGCGTTTCAGGGGGAATTGGAAATCAGCCCCAGCATTTT	CSVSGGIGNQPQHF
TRBV15	.	.	TRBJ2-2	14	TGTGCCACCGGAGACAGCGATAGCACCGGGGAGCTGTTTTTT	CATGDSDSTGELFF
TRBV24-1	few	TRBD1	TRBJ2-3	16	TGTGCCACCAGTGACCCGACTGGGGACAGGGGAGATACGCAGTATTTT	CATSDPTGDRGDTQYF
TRBV29-1	.	.	TRBJ2-1	10	TGCAGCGTCGGACAGACTGAGCAGTTCTTC	CSVGQTEQFF
TRBV5-5	.	TRBD1	TRBJ2-7	17	TGTGCCAGCAGCCCCAAACCCGGGACAGGGGGCTACTACGAGCAGTACTTC	CASSPKPGTGGYYEQYF
TRBV28	many	TRBD1	TRBJ2-7	14	TGTGCCAGCAGTCAAACAGGGGGCGGATACGAGCAGTACTTC	CASSQTGGGYEQYF
TRBV3-1	.	.	TRBJ1-6	14	TGTGCCAGCAGCCTACGGGGGCAAAATTCACCCCTCCACTTT	CASSLRGQNSPLHF
TRBV7-6	many	.	TRBJ2-5	16	TGTGCCAGCAGCTCCGCCCCCCAGCCTCTCTCGGAGACCCAGTACTTC	CASSSAPQPLSETQYF
TRBV6-2/TRBV6-3	few	.	TRBJ1-1	13	TGTGCCGGACGCGGGACGGGGAACACTGAAGCTTTCTTT	CAGRGTGNTEAFF
TRBV2	few	.	TRBJ2-3	13	TGTGCCAGCAGGGGACCGAGGGGGGATACGCAGTATTTT	CASRGPRGDTQYF
TRBV3-1	few	TRBD2	TRBJ2-3	24	TGTGCCAGCAGCCAAGATCCCGAAATACCGCGGTCGCTCCCTAGCGGGGCGAGCACAGATACGCAGTATTTT	CASSQDPEIPRSLPSGASTDTQYF
TRBV12-3/TRBV12-4	.	TRBD2	TRBJ2-5	16	TGTGCCAGCAGTGGGACTAGCCCGGCAAATCAAGAGACCCAGTACTTC	CASSGTSPANQETQYF
TRBV12-3/TRBV12-4	many	.	TRBJ1-2	15	TGTGCCAGCAGTTTTCAGGACGGCAAACTTTATGGCTACACCTTC	CASSFQDGKLYGYTF
TRBV20-1	.	TRBD2	TRBJ2-2	18	TGCAGTGCCCACAAACCGACTAGCGGGGGCTTGAACACCGGGGAGCTGTTTTTT	CSAHKPTSGGLNTGELFF